The entry below describes one TCR beta chain. The data originate from a study of identical twins. CDR1 and CDR2 (germline): KGHDR, SFDVKD. Deletions cut 2 bases from V and 3 bases from J, with 11 bases between. The CDR3 extends over 15 amino acids. In TCRdb, the 5' RACE reads were re-called with MiXCR into one record per CDR3 protein. The data show under 300,000 distinct CDR3 sequences, 9.5% to 15% seen once. In addition, the sample was reused for a study of yellow fever vaccine responses in identical twins.

Material for sequencing was memory (CD45RO+) T cells sorted from blood. This TCR was recovered from a woman in her late teens or twenties in good health. The chain carries TRBV24-1 and TRBJ2-3; D remains ambiguous. CDR3 residues: CATSDSGSATDTQYF. Written as DNA, the CDR3 is TGTGCCACCAGTGATTCCGGGTCGGCAACAGATACGCAGTATTTT.